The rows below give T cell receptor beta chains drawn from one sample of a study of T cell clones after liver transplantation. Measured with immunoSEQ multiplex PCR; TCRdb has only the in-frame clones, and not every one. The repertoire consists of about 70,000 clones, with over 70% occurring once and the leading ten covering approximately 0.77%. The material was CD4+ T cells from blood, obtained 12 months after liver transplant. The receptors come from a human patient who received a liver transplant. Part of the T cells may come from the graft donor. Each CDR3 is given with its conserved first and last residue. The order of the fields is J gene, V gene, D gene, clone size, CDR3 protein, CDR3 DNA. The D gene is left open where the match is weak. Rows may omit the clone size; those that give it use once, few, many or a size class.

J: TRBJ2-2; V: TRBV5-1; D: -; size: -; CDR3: CASSLVGDPGELFF; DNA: TGCGCCAGCAGCTTGGTAGGGGACCCCGGGGAGCTGTTTTTT
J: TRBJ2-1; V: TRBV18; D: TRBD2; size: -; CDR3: CASSPIAGGPSNEQFF; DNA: TGTGCCAGCTCACCTATAGCGGGAGGGCCCTCCAATGAGCAGTTCTTC
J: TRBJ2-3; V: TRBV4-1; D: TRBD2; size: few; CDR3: CASSRGGLAGIRRTDTQYF; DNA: TGCGCCAGCAGCCGTGGGGGACTAGCGGGAATCAGACGCACAGATACGCAGTATTTT
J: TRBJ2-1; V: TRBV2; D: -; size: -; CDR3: CASRRRESGNEQFF; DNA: TGTGCCAGCAGAAGGCGGGAAAGTGGTAATGAGCAGTTCTTC
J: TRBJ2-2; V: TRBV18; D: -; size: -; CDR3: CASSPRVTGELFF; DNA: TGTGCCAGCTCGCCGAGGGTTACCGGGGAGCTGTTTTTT
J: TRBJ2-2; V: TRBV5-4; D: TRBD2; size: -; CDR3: CASSLVRERNTGELFF; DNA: TGTGCCAGCAGCTTGGTGCGGGAGAGGAACACCGGGGAGCTGTTTTTT
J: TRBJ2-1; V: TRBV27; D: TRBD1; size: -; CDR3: CASTKGDRPWDEQFF; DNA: TGTGCCAGCACTAAGGGGGACAGGCCCTGGGATGAGCAGTTCTTC
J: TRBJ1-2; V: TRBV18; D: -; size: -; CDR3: CASSPSQGTYGYTF; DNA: TGTGCCAGCTCACCATCGCAGGGCACATATGGCTACACCTTC
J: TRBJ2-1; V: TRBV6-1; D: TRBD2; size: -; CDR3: CASRGPSAGGEQFF; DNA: TGTGCCAGCAGGGGCCCCTCAGCGGGAGGTGAGCAGTTCTTC
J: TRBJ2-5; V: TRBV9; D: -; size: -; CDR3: CASSVGGQETQYF; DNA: TGTGCCAGCAGCGTAGGGGGACAAGAGACCCAGTACTTC
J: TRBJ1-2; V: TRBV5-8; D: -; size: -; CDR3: CASSPTANYGYTF; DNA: TGTGCCAGCAGCCCGACGGCTAACTATGGCTACACCTTC
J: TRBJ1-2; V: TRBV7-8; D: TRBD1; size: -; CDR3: CASSSDRERNGYTF; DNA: TGTGCCAGCAGCTCTGACAGGGAGAGAAATGGCTACACCTTC
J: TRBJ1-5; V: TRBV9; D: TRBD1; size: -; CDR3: CASSVTGGNQPQHF; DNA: TGTGCCAGCAGCGTGACAGGGGGCAATCAGCCCCAGCATTTT
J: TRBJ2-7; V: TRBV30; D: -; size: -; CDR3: CARDQRSGEQYF; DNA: TGTGCCAGGGACCAGCGGTCCGGCGAGCAGTACTTC
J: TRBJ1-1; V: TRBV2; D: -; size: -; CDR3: CASTRTSTEAFF; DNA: TGTGCCAGCACTAGGACATCCACTGAAGCTTTCTTT
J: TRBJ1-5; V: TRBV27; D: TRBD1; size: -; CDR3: CASSSRQGRGNQPQHF; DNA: TGTGCCAGCAGTTCTCGACAGGGAAGAGGGAATCAGCCCCAGCATTTT
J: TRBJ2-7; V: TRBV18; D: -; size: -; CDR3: CASSPTGGSYEQYF; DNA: TGTGCCAGCTCACCTACAGGCGGTTCCTACGAGCAGTACTTC
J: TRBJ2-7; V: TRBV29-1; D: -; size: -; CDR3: CSVSYSYEQYF; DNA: TGCAGCGTTTCCTACTCCTACGAGCAGTACTTC
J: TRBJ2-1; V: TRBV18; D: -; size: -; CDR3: CASSPRSGSAEQFF; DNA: TGTGCCAGCTCACCACGATCAGGTTCCGCTGAGCAGTTCTTC
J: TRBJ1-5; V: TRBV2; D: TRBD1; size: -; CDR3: CASSTGTGRGQPQHF; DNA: TGTGCCAGCAGCACCGGGACAGGTAGGGGTCAGCCCCAGCATTTT
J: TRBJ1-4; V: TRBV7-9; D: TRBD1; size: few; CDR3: CASSLVSGTVNEKLFF; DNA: TGTGCCAGCAGCTTAGTGTCGGGGACAGTGAATGAAAAACTGTTTTTT
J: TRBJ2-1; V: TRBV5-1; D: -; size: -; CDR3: CASSPGRGSYNEQFF; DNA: TGCGCCAGCAGCCCCGGTAGGGGTTCCTACAATGAGCAGTTCTTC
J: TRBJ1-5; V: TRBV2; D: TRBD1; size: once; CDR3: CASSGRQGRNSNQPQHF; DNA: TGTGCCAGCAGTGGGAGACAGGGACGAAATAGCAATCAGCCCCAGCATTTT
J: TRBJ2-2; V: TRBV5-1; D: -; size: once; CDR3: CASTSASTNTGELFF; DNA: TGCGCCAGCACCTCGGCATCCACGAACACCGGGGAGCTGTTTTTT
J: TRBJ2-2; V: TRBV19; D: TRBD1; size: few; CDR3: CASRTTGVQVGELFF; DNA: TGTGCCAGTAGGACTACAGGGGTACAAGTCGGGGAGCTGTTTTTT
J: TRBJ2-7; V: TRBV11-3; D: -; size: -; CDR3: CASSHPGSEQYF; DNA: TGTGCCAGCAGCCACCCAGGCAGCGAGCAGTACTTC
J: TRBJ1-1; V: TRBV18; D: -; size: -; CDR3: CASSPGQNTEAFF; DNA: TGTGCCAGCTCACCGGGACAGAACACTGAAGCTTTCTTT
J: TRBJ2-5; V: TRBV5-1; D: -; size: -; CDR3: CASSFKQETQYF; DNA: TGCGCCAGCAGCTTTAAACAAGAGACCCAGTACTTC
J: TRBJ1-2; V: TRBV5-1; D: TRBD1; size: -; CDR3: CASGTGTEYGYTF; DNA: TGCGCCAGCGGCACCGGGACAGAGTATGGCTACACCTTC
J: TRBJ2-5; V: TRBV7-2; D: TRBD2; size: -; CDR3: CASSPPGGYQETQYF; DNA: TGTGCCAGCAGCCCGCCGGGGGGGTACCAAGAGACCCAGTACTTC
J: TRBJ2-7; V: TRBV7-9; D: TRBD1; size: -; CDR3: CASMDRARGYEQYF; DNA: TGTGCCAGCATGGACAGGGCGAGGGGCTACGAGCAGTACTTC
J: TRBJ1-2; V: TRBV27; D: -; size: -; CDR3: CASSLNTWSNYGYTF; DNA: TGTGCCAGCAGCCTAAATACCTGGTCGAACTATGGCTACACCTTC
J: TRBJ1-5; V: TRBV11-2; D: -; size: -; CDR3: CASSLKSNQPQHF; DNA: TGTGCCAGCAGCTTAAAAAGCAATCAGCCCCAGCATTTT
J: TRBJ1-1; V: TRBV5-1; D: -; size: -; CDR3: CASSFRSSGGLITEAFF; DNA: TGCGCCAGCAGCTTTAGAAGTTCCGGGGGCCTGATCACTGAAGCTTTCTTT
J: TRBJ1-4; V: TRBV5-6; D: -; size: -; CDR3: CASSLIGPNEKLFF; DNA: TGTGCCAGCAGCTTGATTGGGCCCAATGAAAAACTGTTTTTT
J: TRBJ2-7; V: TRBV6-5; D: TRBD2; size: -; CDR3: CASTNPTAGGEQYF; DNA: TGTGCCAGCACCAATCCGACAGCGGGGGGCGAGCAGTACTTC